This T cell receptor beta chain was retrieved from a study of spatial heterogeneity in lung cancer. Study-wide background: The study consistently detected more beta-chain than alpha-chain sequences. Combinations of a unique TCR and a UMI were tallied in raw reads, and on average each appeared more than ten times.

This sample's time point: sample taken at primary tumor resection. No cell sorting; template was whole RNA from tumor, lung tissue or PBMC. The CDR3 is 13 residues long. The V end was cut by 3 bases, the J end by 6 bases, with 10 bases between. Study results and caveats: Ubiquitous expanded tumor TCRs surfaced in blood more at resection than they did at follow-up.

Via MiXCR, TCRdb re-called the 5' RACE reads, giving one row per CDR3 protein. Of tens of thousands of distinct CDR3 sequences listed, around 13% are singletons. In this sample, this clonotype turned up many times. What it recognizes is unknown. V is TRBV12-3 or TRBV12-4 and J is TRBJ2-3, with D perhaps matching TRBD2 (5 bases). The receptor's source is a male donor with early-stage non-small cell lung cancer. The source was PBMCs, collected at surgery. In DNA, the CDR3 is TGTGCCAGCAGTTTGGGAGACGGGGATACGCAGTATTTT. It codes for CASSLGDGDTQYF.